This TCR beta chain was captured by sequencing in a study of OX40 agonist ivuxolimab in advanced cancers. Repertoires were generated with immunoSEQ multiplex PCR, while TCRdb's copy carries only in-frame clones and drops some. The sample has more than 45,000 clones, about 88% seen once. The CDR3 extends over 17 amino acids. Germline CDR1 SEHNR, CDR2 FQNEAQ (reference sequence). V was pared by 5 bases and J by 0 bases, with 18 bases between. The study's findings and limits: The mean number of expanded clones was higher in CD8+ T cells than in CD4+. The study observed clonal expansion of CD4+ and CD8+ blood T cells by week 6 at 0.1 to 3.0 mg/kg.

Regarding this clone: As yet, its antigen is unknown.

The rearrangement uses TRBV7-9 and TRBJ2-3; D not certain. This receptor was obtained from an adult with an advanced solid tumor such as melanoma, head and neck, liver or kidney cancer. This specimen was CD4+ or CD8+ T cells sorted from blood, taken in a trial of the OX40 agonist ivuxolimab. CDR3: CASSPAGRLPSTDTQYF. In nucleotides, the CDR3 is TGTGCCAGCAGCCCCGCCGGGCGGTTACCTAGCACAGATACGCAGTATTTT.